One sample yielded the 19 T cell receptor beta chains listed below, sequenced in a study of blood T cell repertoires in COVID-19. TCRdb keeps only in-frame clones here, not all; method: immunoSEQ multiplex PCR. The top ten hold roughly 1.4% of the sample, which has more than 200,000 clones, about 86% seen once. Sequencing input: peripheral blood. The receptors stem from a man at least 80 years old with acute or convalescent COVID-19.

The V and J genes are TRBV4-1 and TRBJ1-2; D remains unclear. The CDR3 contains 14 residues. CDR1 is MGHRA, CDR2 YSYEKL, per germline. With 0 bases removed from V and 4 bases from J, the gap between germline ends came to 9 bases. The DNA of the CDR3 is TGCGCCAGCAGCCAAGATGGGAGCGTCTATGGCTACACCTTC. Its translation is CASSQDGSVYGYTF.

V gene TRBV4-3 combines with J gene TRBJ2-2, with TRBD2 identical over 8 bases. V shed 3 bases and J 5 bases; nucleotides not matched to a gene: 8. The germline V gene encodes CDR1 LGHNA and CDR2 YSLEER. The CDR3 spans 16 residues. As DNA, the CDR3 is TGCGCCAGCAGCCACCCCGGGGGGGCGTCAACCGGGGAGCTGTTTTTT. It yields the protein CASSHPGGASTGELFF.

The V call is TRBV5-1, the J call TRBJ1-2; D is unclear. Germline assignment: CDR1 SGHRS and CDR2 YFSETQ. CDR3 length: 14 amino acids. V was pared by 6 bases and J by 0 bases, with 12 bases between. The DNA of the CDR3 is TGCGCCAGCACTGAACAACCAGCTAACTATGGCTACACCTTC. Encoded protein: CASTEQPANYGYTF.

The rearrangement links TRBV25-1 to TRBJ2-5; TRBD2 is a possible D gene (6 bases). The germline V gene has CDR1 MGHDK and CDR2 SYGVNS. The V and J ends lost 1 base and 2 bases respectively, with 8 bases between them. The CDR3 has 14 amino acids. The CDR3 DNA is TGTGCCAGCAGTGAATGGGGGACTCAAGAGACCCAGTACTTC. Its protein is CASSEWGTQETQYF.

CDR3 DNA: TGCAGCGCCATCGGACAGGCTGGGGCCAACGTCCTGACTTTC. The encoded protein is CSAIGQAGANVLTF. V and J are TRBV29-1 and TRBJ2-6; 7 bases agree with TRBD1. With V trimmed by 7 bases and J by 2 bases, 5 bases remained unmatched. The CDR3 consists of 14 residues. CDR1 and CDR2 (germline): SQVTM, ANQGSEA.

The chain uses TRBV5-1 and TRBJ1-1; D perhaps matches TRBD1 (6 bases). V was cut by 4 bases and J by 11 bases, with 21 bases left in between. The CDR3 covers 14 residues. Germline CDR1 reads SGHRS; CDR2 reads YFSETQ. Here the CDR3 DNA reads TGCGCCAGCAGCCCCCAGACAGGACACGAAGCGGCTTTCTTT. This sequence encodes CASSPQTGHEAAFF.

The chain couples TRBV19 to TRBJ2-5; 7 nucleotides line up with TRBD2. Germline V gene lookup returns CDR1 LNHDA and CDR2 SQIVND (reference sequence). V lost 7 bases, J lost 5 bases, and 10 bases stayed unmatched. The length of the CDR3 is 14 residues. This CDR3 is CASKEGGPLETQYF. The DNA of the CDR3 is TGTGCCAGTAAAGAGGGAGGGCCCCTGGAGACCCAGTACTTC.

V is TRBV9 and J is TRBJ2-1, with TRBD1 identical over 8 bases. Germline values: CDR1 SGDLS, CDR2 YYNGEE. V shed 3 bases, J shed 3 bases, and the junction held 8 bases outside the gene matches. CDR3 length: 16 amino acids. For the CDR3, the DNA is TGTGCCAGCAGCGCCGAACCGGGACAGGACTACAATGAGCAGTTCTTC. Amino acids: CASSAEPGQDYNEQFF.

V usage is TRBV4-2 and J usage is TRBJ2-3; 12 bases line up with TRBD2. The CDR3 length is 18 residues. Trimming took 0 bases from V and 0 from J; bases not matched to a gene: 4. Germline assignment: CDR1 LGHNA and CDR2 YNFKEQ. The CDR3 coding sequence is TGTGCCAGCAGCCAAGAAACTAGCGGGGGGCTAAGCACAGATACGCAGTATTTT. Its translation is CASSQETSGGLSTDTQYF.

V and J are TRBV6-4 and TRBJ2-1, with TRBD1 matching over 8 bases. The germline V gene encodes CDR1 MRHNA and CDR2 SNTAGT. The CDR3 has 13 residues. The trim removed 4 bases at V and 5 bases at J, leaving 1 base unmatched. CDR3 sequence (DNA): TGTGCCAGCAGTGTGGACAGGGACAATGAGCAGTTCTTC. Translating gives CASSVDRDNEQFF.

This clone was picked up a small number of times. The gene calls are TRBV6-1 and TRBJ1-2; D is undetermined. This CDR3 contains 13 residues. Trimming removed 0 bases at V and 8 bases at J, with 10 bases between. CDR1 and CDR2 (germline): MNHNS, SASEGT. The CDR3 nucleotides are TGTGCCAGCAGTGAAGCCAATGGTGAGGGCTACACCTTC. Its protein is CASSEANGEGYTF.

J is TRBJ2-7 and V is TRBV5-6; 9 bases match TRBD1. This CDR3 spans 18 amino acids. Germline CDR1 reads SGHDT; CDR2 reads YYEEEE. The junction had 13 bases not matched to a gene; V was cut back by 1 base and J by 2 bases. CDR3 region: CASSLSGTGQRWAYEQYF. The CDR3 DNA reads TGTGCCAGCAGCTTGAGTGGGACAGGGCAAAGATGGGCCTACGAGCAGTACTTC.

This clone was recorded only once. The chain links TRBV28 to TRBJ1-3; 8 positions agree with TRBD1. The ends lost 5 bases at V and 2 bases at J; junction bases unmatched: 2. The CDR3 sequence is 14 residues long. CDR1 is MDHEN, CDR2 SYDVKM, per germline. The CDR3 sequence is CASSTQGAGNTIYF. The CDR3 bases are TGTGCCAGCAGTACACAGGGGGCTGGAAACACCATATATTTT.

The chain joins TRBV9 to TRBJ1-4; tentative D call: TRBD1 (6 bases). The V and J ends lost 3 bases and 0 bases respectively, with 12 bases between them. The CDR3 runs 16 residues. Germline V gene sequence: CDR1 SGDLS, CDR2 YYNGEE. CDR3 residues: CASSADSHATNEKLFF. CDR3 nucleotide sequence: TGTGCCAGCAGCGCGGACAGCCATGCAACTAATGAAAAACTGTTTTTT.

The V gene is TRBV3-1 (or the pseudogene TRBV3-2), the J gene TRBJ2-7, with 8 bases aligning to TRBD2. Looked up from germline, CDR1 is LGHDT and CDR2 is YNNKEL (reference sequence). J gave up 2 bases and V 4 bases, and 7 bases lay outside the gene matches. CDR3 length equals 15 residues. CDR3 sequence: CASSRAGGGPYEQYF. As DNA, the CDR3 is TGTGCCAGCAGCCGCGCGGGAGGCGGGCCCTACGAGCAGTACTTC.

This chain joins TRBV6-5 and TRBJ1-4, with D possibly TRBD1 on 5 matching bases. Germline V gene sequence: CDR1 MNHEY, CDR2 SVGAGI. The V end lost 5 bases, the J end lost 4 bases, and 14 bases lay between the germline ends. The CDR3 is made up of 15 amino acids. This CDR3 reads CASSRGGTSNEKLFF. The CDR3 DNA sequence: TGTGCCAGCAGTCGCGGGGGGACCAGTAATGAAAAACTGTTTTTT.

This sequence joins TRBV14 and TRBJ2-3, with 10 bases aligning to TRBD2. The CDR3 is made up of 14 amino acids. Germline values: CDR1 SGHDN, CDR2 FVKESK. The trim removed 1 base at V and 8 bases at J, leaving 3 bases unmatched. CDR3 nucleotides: TGTGCCAGCAGCCAAGCTAGCGGGAGAAGTACGCAGTATTTT. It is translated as CASSQASGRSTQYF.

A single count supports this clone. The CDR3 sequence: CASSLAMYEQYF. The CDR3 DNA sequence: TGTGCCAGCAGCTTAGCTATGTACGAGCAGTACTTC. J is TRBJ2-7 and V is TRBV11-2; D remains unclear. Per the germline V gene, CDR1 is SGHAT and CDR2 is FQNNGV. V was shortened by 1 base and J by 4 bases, with 5 bases between the two germline ends. The CDR3 totals 12 residues.

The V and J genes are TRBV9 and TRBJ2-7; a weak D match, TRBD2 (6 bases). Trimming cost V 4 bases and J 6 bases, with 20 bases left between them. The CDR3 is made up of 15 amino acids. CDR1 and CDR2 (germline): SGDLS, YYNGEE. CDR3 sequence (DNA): TGTGCCAGCAGCCCCCGAGGAGGGGAACTAGGCGAGCAGTACTTC. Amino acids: CASSPRGGELGEQYF.